Each of the 25 T cell receptor beta chains below was sequenced from the same sample in a study of control samples from healthy donors and cancer patients. Assay: immunoSEQ multiplex PCR; the TCRdb copy retains only in-frame clones and omits some. The sample includes about 90,000 clones, 75% to 95% of them seen just once. The source material was blood. The receptor set was obtained from a woman aged 18-29 years in good health.

The V call is TRBV6-6, the J call TRBJ2-3; no definite D call. V lost 5 bases and J 0 bases, leaving 18 bases between the germline ends. The CDR3 runs 17 residues. Per the germline V gene, CDR1 is MNHNY and CDR2 is SVGAGI (reference sequence). The CDR3, as DNA: TGTGCCAGCAGTCCAAGGTTTGACATTTCTAGCACAGATACGCAGTATTTT. Translated, it gives CASSPRFDISSTDTQYF.

The genes are TRBV7-3 and TRBJ2-1; D is unresolved. Germline V gene sequence: CDR1 SGHTA, CDR2 FQGTGA. Trimming pared 1 base from V and 0 bases from J, leaving 1 base between. The CDR3 consists of 13 residues. CDR3 sequence reads: CASSLNSYNEQFF. The CDR3, as DNA: TGTGCCAGCAGCTTAAACTCCTACAATGAGCAGTTCTTC.

The J gene is TRBJ2-7, the V gene TRBV2, with unresolved D. Trimming removed 6 bases at V and 4 bases at J, with 22 bases between. Germline CDR1 is SNHLY and CDR2 is FYNNEI. CDR3 length: 16 residues. CDR3 DNA: TGTGCCAGCAGCTGCAACGCCTCCCTCTGTCCTTACGAGCAGTACTTC. Encoded protein: CASSCNASLCPYEQYF.

The V gene is TRBV5-6, the J gene TRBJ1-2; 10 bases map to TRBD1. Unmatched junction bases numbered 7, after V lost 1 base and J lost 4 bases. Germline V gives CDR1 SGHDT, CDR2 YYEEEE. The CDR3 consists of 16 residues. The CDR3 protein is CASSLKGTGAFYGYTF. CDR3 bases: TGTGCCAGCAGCTTGAAAGGGACAGGGGCCTTCTATGGCTACACCTTC. Complete variable domain (other parts from reference TRBV5-6 and TRBJ1-2): DAGVTQSPTHLIKTRGQQVTLRCSPKSGHDTVSWYQQALGQGPQFIFQYYEEEERQRGNFPDRFSGHQFPNYSSELNVNALLLGDSALYLCASSLKGTGAFYGYTFGSGTRLTVV.

The rearrangement joins TRBV7-9 to TRBJ1-5; TRBD1 is a possible D gene (5 bases). CDR3 size: 14 residues. V lost 11 bases to trimming and J lost 6 bases, with 20 bases between them. Germline CDR1 SEHNR, CDR2 FQNEAQ (reference sequence). CDR3 in amino acids: CAGASREEAQPQHF. The CDR3 DNA sequence: TGTGCCGGGGCCTCGAGAGAGGAGGCTCAGCCCCAGCATTTT.

The rearrangement links TRBV18 to TRBJ1-1; D unresolved. The germline V gene encodes CDR1 KGHSH and CDR2 LQKENI. With 1 base removed from V and 0 bases from J, the gap between germline ends came to 6 bases. This CDR3 comprises 14 residues. The DNA for the CDR3 is TGTGCCAGCTCACCACAGGATGTGAACACTGAAGCTTTCTTT. As protein: CASSPQDVNTEAFF. The full variable domain, with the rest looked up from reference TRBV18 and TRBJ1-1, is NAGVMQNPRHLVRRRGQEARLRCSPMKGHSHVYWYRQLPEEGLKFMVYLQKENIIDESGMPKERFSAEFPKEGPSILRIQQVVRGDSAAYFCASSPQDVNTEAFFGQGTRLTVV.

The J gene is TRBJ2-1, the V gene TRBV10-3, with D possibly TRBD1 on 8 matching bases. Trimming shortened V by 0 bases and J by 9 bases, and 12 bases separated the two germline ends. Germline lookup yields CDR1 ENHRY and CDR2 SYGVKD. The CDR3 totals 14 residues. The CDR3 reads CAISESTGEGEQFF. In DNA form, the CDR3 reads TGTGCCATCAGTGAGTCGACAGGGGAGGGTGAGCAGTTCTTC.

V is TRBV27 and J is TRBJ2-1, with D uncertain. CDR1 MNHEY and CDR2 SMNVEV come from the germline V gene (reference sequence). This CDR3 spans 16 amino acids. Trimming left V 5 bases short and J 4 bases short, with 18 bases between. The CDR3, as DNA: TGTGCCAGCAGTCGGGCGGCGGAAAGGGTTTACAATGAGCAGTTCTTC. As protein: CASSRAAERVYNEQFF.

DNA for the CDR3: TGTGCCAGCAGTCCCCTGAGAAATCAGCCCCAGCATTTT. It translates to CASSPLRNQPQHF. The rearrangement links TRBV6-5 to TRBJ1-5; D uncertain. Trimming shortened V by 5 bases and J by 4 bases, and 9 bases separated the two germline ends. Germline CDR1 is MNHEY and CDR2 is SVGAGI. CDR3 length equals 13 residues.

The V and J genes are TRBV19 and TRBJ1-3; D unresolved. Germline values: CDR1 LNHDA, CDR2 SQIVND (reference sequence). V gave up 5 bases and J gave up 0 bases, with 8 bases separating them. The CDR3 totals 14 residues. DNA of the CDR3: TGTGCCAGTAGTGAAGCGAGCTCTGGAAACACCATATATTTT. It specifies CASSEASSGNTIYF. Based on the CDR3 plus reference TRBV19 and TRBJ1-3, the full variable domain is DGGITQSPKYLFRKEGQNVTLSCEQNLNHDAMYWYRQDPGQGLRLIYYSQIVNDFQKGDIAEGYSVSREKKESFPLTVTSAQKNPTAFYLCASSEASSGNTIYFGEGSWLTVV.

The chain is built from TRBV3-1 (or the pseudogene TRBV3-2) and TRBJ2-3, with 13 positions matching TRBD2. This CDR3 is built from 16 residues. The V segment lost 4 bases and the J segment 7 bases; nucleotides outside the gene matches: 8. Germline V lookup: CDR1 LGHDT, CDR2 YNNKEL (reference sequence). In DNA form, the CDR3 reads TGTGCCAGCAGCCCTGGGACTAGCGGGACACTGAATACGCAGTATTTT. Translating it yields CASSPGTSGTLNTQYF.

The genes are TRBV6-1 and TRBJ1-4, with D tentatively TRBD1 (6 bases). This CDR3 comprises 14 residues. V dropped 10 bases and J dropped 6 bases, with 18 bases sitting between them. The V gene's germline CDR1 is MNHNS and CDR2 SASEGT. CDR3 residues: CATSSGQRDEKLFF. CDR3 nucleotides: TGTGCCACCTCCTCCGGACAGCGTGATGAAAAACTGTTTTTT.

V and J are TRBV15 and TRBJ1-5; no reliable D call. The CDR3 spans 16 residues. In germline, CDR1 is LNHNV, CDR2 YYDKDF (reference sequence). Trimming pared 0 bases from V and 0 bases from J, leaving 9 bases between. DNA for the CDR3: TGTGCCACCAGCAGAGAAGGCCCCGATAGCAATCAGCCCCAGCATTTT. It translates to CATSREGPDSNQPQHF. Looking up the rest from reference TRBV15 and TRBJ1-5 gives the full variable domain: DAMVIQNPRYQVTQFGKPVTLSCSQTLNHNVMYWYQQKSSQAPKLLFHYYDKDFNNEADTPDNFQSRRPNTSFCFLDIRSPGLGDTAMYLCATSREGPDSNQPQHFGDGTRLSIL.

Note on this clone: Other nucleotide sequences in the sample specify the same CDR3. The genes are TRBV9 and TRBJ1-1; TRBD1 matches at 7 bases. V shed 0 bases, J shed 5 bases, and the junction held 1 base outside the gene matches. This CDR3 has 13 residues. Germline V gene sequence: CDR1 SGDLS, CDR2 YYNGEE. The CDR3 coding sequence is TGTGCCAGCAGCGTAGGGACAGGAACTGAAGCTTTCTTT. It is translated as CASSVGTGTEAFF.

The V gene is TRBV6-5, the J gene TRBJ1-2; TRBD1 aligns across 9 bases. The CDR3 is made up of 16 amino acids. After removal of 2 bases from V and 3 bases from J, the junction contained 7 bases not matched to a gene. Germline CDR1 reads MNHEY; CDR2 reads SVGAGI. The CDR3 DNA reads TGTGCCAGCAGTTACATGGGACAGGGCCTATACTATGGCTACACCTTC. It yields the protein CASSYMGQGLYYGYTF.

The V and J genes are TRBV7-8 and TRBJ1-2; 10 bases match TRBD1. Trimming removed 5 bases from V and 3 bases from J; junction bases left unmatched: 3. This CDR3 is 14 amino acids long. CDR1 is SGHVS and CDR2 is FQNEAQ in the germline V gene. The CDR3 coding sequence is TGTGCCAGCAGCCCGGACAGGGGGTACTATGGCTACACCTTC. Its translation is CASSPDRGYYGYTF.

The rearrangement uses TRBV5-1 and TRBJ1-2; tentatively, D is TRBD1 (5 bases). The V gene lost 2 bases and the J gene lost 3 bases, with 8 bases spanning the gap. Per germline, CDR1 SGHRS and CDR2 YFSETQ. This CDR3 is built from 13 residues. In DNA, the CDR3 is TGCGCCAGCAGCTTTGACAGCCACTATGGCTACACCTTC. Translating it yields CASSFDSHYGYTF.

This rearrangement joins TRBV6-1 to TRBJ2-5, with D uncertain. V lost 2 bases and J lost 9, with 10 bases in between. Germline CDR1 and CDR2: MNHNS and SASEGT. This CDR3 region has 12 residues. CDR3 in DNA: TGTGCCAGCAGTGAAAGACTTCGGGCCCAGTACTTC. This encodes CASSERLRAQYF.

The chain combines TRBV19 with TRBJ2-2, with 15 nucleotides matching TRBD2. V lost 5 bases to trimming and J lost 7 bases; unmatched junction nucleotides: 5. The CDR3 has 16 amino acids. Per the germline V gene, CDR1 is LNHDA and CDR2 is SQIVND (reference sequence). The CDR3, as DNA: TGTGCCAGTAGTGGACTAGCGGGGGGGCTGGACGGGGAGCTGTTTTTT. This codes for CASSGLAGGLDGELFF.

The rearrangement joins TRBV6-5 to TRBJ1-2; 10 bases line up with TRBD1. The CDR3 sequence is 13 residues long. V dropped 6 bases and J dropped 8; count of bases not matched to a gene: 6. Germline assignment: CDR1 MNHEY and CDR2 SVGAGI. This CDR3 reads CASSAGTGEGYTF. The CDR3 nucleotides read TGTGCCAGCAGCGCCGGGACAGGGGAAGGCTACACCTTC.

The chain joins TRBV28 to TRBJ1-2; D possibly corresponds to TRBD1 (5 bases). Deletions cut 5 bases from V and 4 bases from J, with 17 bases between. The CDR3 runs 15 residues. CDR1 and CDR2 (germline): MDHEN, SYDVKM. Here the CDR3 DNA reads TGTGCCAGCAGTACCCAGGGACGTGGGGCCTATGGCTACACCTTC. Its protein is CASSTQGRGAYGYTF.

The rearrangement links TRBV2 to TRBJ1-1; 7 bases are a match to TRBD1. Germline CDR1 SNHLY, CDR2 FYNNEI. J lost 1 base, V lost 6 bases, and 5 bases had no gene match. The CDR3 is made up of 14 amino acids. The CDR3 protein is CASRKQGGNTEAFF. The CDR3 DNA reads TGTGCCAGCAGAAAGCAGGGGGGGAACACTGAAGCTTTCTTT. The whole variable domain, remainder taken from reference TRBV2 and TRBJ1-1, is EPEVTQTPSHQVTQMGQEVILRCVPISNHLYFYWYRQILGQKVEFLVSFYNNEISEKSEIFDDQFSVERPDGSNFTLKIRSTKLEDSAMYFCASRKQGGNTEAFFGQGTRLTVV.

There are a few counts of this clone. This rearrangement joins TRBV6-5 to TRBJ1-6; D might be TRBD1 (5 bases). This CDR3 is built from 13 residues. The germline V gene encodes CDR1 MNHEY and CDR2 SVGAGI. Trimming took 6 bases from V and 10 from J, leaving 13 bases between them. CDR3 sequence: CASRLSGISPLHF. The CDR3 bases are TGTGCCAGCAGGTTGTCAGGGATATCACCCCTCCACTTT.

The rearrangement joins TRBV4-1 to TRBJ2-1, with D possibly called TRBD1 or TRBD2 (6 bases each). Germline CDR1 and CDR2: MGHRA and YSYEKL. The CDR3 has 19 residues. V was trimmed by 4 bases and J by 1 base, leaving 23 bases between them. The CDR3 sequence is CASSPLIGGKGGSYNEQFF. CDR3 nucleotide sequence: TGCGCCAGCAGCCCTTTAATAGGGGGTAAAGGGGGGTCCTACAATGAGCAGTTCTTC.

The V and J genes are TRBV9 and TRBJ1-1; TRBD1 matches 7 bases. CDR1 is SGDLS and CDR2 is YYNGEE in the germline V gene. V was pared by 0 bases and J by 8 bases, with 4 bases of the junction left unmatched. This CDR3 has 13 residues. As DNA, the CDR3 is TGTGCCAGCAGCGTAGTAGGACAGGTCGAAGCTTTCTTT. Translated, it gives CASSVVGQVEAFF. Combining the CDR3 with reference TRBV9 and TRBJ1-1 gives the whole variable domain DSGVTQTPKHLITATGQRVTLRCSPRSGDLSVYWYQQSLDQGLQFLIQYYNGEERAKGNILERFSAQQFPDLHSELNLSSLELGDSALYFCASSVVGQVEAFFGQGTRLTVV.